Listed below are T cell receptor beta chains from one sample, sequenced in a study of blood T cell repertoires in COVID-19. TCRdb's table, derived via immunoSEQ multiplex PCR, lists solely in-frame clones and lacks some. The sample carries 80,000 or so clones, less than 90% recorded once. Material for sequencing was peripheral blood. These receptors were obtained from a human donor in a cohort sampled during active COVID-19. Each CDR3 is given with its conserved first and last residue. Fields, in order: V gene, D gene, J gene, clone size, CDR3 protein, CDR3 DNA. D genes are given only for firm matches. Expanded clones are given a class, and other clones once, few, many or no size at all.

V gene: TRBV5-4
D gene: TRBD1
J gene: TRBJ1-6
clone size: -
CDR3 protein: CASSSPGQGRNSPLHF
CDR3 DNA: TGTGCCAGCAGCTCCCCGGGACAGGGTCGGAATTCACCCCTCCACTTT

V gene: TRBV5-4
D gene: TRBD2
J gene: TRBJ2-3
clone size: -
CDR3 protein: CASSLFRGGRTDTQYF
CDR3 DNA: TGTGCCAGCAGCTTGTTTCGGGGGGGCCGGACAGATACGCAGTATTTT

V gene: TRBV5-1
D gene: -
J gene: TRBJ2-5
clone size: -
CDR3 protein: CASSQTGRETQYF
CDR3 DNA: TGCGCCAGCAGCCAGACAGGGAGGGAGACCCAGTACTTC

V gene: TRBV9
D gene: TRBD2
J gene: TRBJ2-5
clone size: -
CDR3 protein: CASSVALVASGDQETQYF
CDR3 DNA: TGTGCCAGCAGCGTAGCTCTGGTTGCTAGCGGGGACCAAGAGACCCAGTACTTC

V gene: TRBV7-8
D gene: -
J gene: TRBJ2-7
clone size: -
CDR3 protein: CASSRRDSYEQYF
CDR3 DNA: TGTGCCAGCAGCCGACGGGACTCCTACGAGCAGTACTTC

V gene: TRBV5-6
D gene: TRBD1
J gene: TRBJ1-6
clone size: -
CDR3 protein: CASSLTGGSGSPLHF
CDR3 DNA: TGTGCCAGCAGCTTAACAGGGGGCTCTGGTTCACCCCTCCACTTT

V gene: TRBV5-1
D gene: TRBD2
J gene: TRBJ2-2
clone size: -
CDR3 protein: CASRQAGFGTGELFF
CDR3 DNA: TGCGCCAGCAGGCAAGCGGGGTTCGGCACCGGGGAGCTGTTTTTT

V gene: TRBV12-3/TRBV12-4
D gene: -
J gene: TRBJ2-3
clone size: -
CDR3 protein: CASSPLLDTQYF
CDR3 DNA: TGTGCCAGCAGCCCCCTCCTAGATACGCAGTATTTT

V gene: TRBV6-1
D gene: TRBD1
J gene: TRBJ2-1
clone size: once
CDR3 protein: CASSVRGGTGIPADEQFF
CDR3 DNA: TGTGCCAGCAGTGTCAGGGGCGGGACAGGGATCCCCGCTGATGAGCAGTTCTTC

V gene: TRBV2
D gene: -
J gene: TRBJ2-7
clone size: -
CDR3 protein: CATMGLTYEQYF
CDR3 DNA: TGTGCCACCATGGGCCTAACCTACGAGCAGTACTTC

V gene: TRBV6-5
D gene: -
J gene: TRBJ1-1
clone size: -
CDR3 protein: CASRPGQERTEAFF
CDR3 DNA: TGTGCCAGCAGGCCGGGACAAGAAAGGACTGAAGCTTTCTTT

V gene: TRBV7-9
D gene: TRBD1
J gene: TRBJ2-3
clone size: -
CDR3 protein: CASSDRGPDTQYF
CDR3 DNA: TGTGCCAGCAGCGACAGGGGGCCAGATACGCAGTATTTT

V gene: TRBV12-5
D gene: TRBD2
J gene: TRBJ2-3
clone size: -
CDR3 protein: CASGPGTSGGLDTQYF
CDR3 DNA: TGTGCTAGTGGCCCCGGGACTAGCGGGGGATTAGATACGCAGTATTTT

V gene: TRBV30
D gene: -
J gene: TRBJ2-5
clone size: few
CDR3 protein: CAWRRLGETQYF
CDR3 DNA: TGTGCCTGGAGAAGGCTAGGAGAGACCCAGTACTTC

V gene: TRBV6-6
D gene: TRBD1
J gene: TRBJ1-1
clone size: few
CDR3 protein: CASTPRTGQRSEAFF
CDR3 DNA: TGTGCCAGCACCCCCCGGACAGGCCAGCGCTCTGAAGCTTTCTTT

V gene: TRBV18
D gene: -
J gene: TRBJ1-2
clone size: -
CDR3 protein: CASSPPVWGAGYGYTF
CDR3 DNA: TGTGCCAGCTCACCACCAGTCTGGGGCGCCGGCTATGGCTACACCTTC

V gene: TRBV6-5
D gene: -
J gene: TRBJ1-5
clone size: -
CDR3 protein: CASSTNRIYNQPQHF
CDR3 DNA: TGTGCCAGCAGTACCAACAGGATTTACAATCAGCCCCAGCATTTT

V gene: TRBV5-1
D gene: TRBD1
J gene: TRBJ1-2
clone size: -
CDR3 protein: CASSLAEGQGAKGYTF
CDR3 DNA: TGCGCCAGCAGCTTGGCCGAGGGACAGGGGGCTAAGGGCTACACCTTC

V gene: TRBV2
D gene: TRBD1
J gene: TRBJ1-5
clone size: -
CDR3 protein: CASRSSGTGNQPQHF
CDR3 DNA: TGTGCCAGCCGATCCTCCGGGACAGGGAATCAGCCCCAGCATTTT

V gene: TRBV5-4
D gene: -
J gene: TRBJ1-5
clone size: few
CDR3 protein: CASSYSNQPQHF
CDR3 DNA: TGTGCCAGCAGTTATAGCAATCAGCCCCAGCATTTT

V gene: TRBV27
D gene: TRBD2
J gene: TRBJ2-1
clone size: -
CDR3 protein: CASTSIGTSGFTYNEQFF
CDR3 DNA: TGTGCCAGCACCTCCATCGGGACTAGCGGTTTTACCTACAATGAGCAGTTCTTC

V gene: TRBV6-2/TRBV6-3
D gene: TRBD2
J gene: TRBJ2-1
clone size: -
CDR3 protein: CASSERGGTYNEQFF
CDR3 DNA: TGTGCCAGCAGTGAGCGGGGGGGGACCTACAATGAGCAGTTCTTC

V gene: TRBV9
D gene: -
J gene: TRBJ2-3
clone size: once
CDR3 protein: CASSVVPQNTDTQYF
CDR3 DNA: TGTGCCAGCAGCGTAGTTCCCCAGAACACAGATACGCAGTATTTT

V gene: TRBV27
D gene: -
J gene: TRBJ2-7
clone size: once
CDR3 protein: CASSLWGQSYEQYF
CDR3 DNA: TGTGCCAGCAGTTTATGGGGACAAAGCTACGAGCAGTACTTC

V gene: TRBV5-1
D gene: -
J gene: TRBJ2-1
clone size: -
CDR3 protein: CASNRDTSYNEQFF
CDR3 DNA: TGCGCCAGCAATCGGGACACATCCTACAATGAGCAGTTCTTC

V gene: TRBV4-1
D gene: -
J gene: TRBJ2-1
clone size: -
CDR3 protein: CASSPGSGPSYNEQFF
CDR3 DNA: TGCGCCAGCAGCCCAGGGTCAGGACCCTCCTACAATGAGCAGTTCTTC

V gene: TRBV11-3
D gene: -
J gene: TRBJ2-4
clone size: few
CDR3 protein: CASSLFTGLAKNIQYF
CDR3 DNA: TGTGCCAGCAGCTTATTTACGGGTCTAGCCAAAAACATTCAGTACTTC

V gene: TRBV12-5
D gene: TRBD1
J gene: TRBJ2-1
clone size: -
CDR3 protein: CASGLAGQGEFF
CDR3 DNA: TGTGCTAGTGGTTTGGCCGGACAGGGGGAGTTCTTC

V gene: TRBV5-1
D gene: TRBD1
J gene: TRBJ1-3
clone size: -
CDR3 protein: CASSEKITTGTFSGNTIYF
CDR3 DNA: TGCGCCAGCAGCGAAAAGATTACGACAGGGACCTTCTCTGGAAACACCATATATTTT

V gene: TRBV2
D gene: -
J gene: TRBJ2-4
clone size: -
CDR3 protein: CASAPQGVKNIQYF
CDR3 DNA: TGTGCCTCGGCCCCACAGGGAGTCAAAAACATTCAGTACTTC

V gene: TRBV4-1
D gene: TRBD1
J gene: TRBJ1-2
clone size: few
CDR3 protein: CASSLRDRGSYGYTF
CDR3 DNA: TGCGCCAGCAGCCTCCGGGACAGGGGGAGCTATGGCTACACCTTC

V gene: TRBV11-2
D gene: TRBD2
J gene: TRBJ2-3
clone size: -
CDR3 protein: CASSLRTSGGAGTDTQYF
CDR3 DNA: TGTGCCAGCAGCCTTAGGACTAGCGGGGGGGCCGGCACAGATACGCAGTATTTT

V gene: TRBV7-9
D gene: TRBD1
J gene: TRBJ1-2
clone size: -
CDR3 protein: CASSLPGTEHRYGYTF
CDR3 DNA: TGTGCCAGCAGCTTGCCCGGGACAGAGCATAGATATGGCTACACCTTC

V gene: TRBV12-3/TRBV12-4
D gene: -
J gene: TRBJ2-1
clone size: once
CDR3 protein: CASSYPPGNEQFF
CDR3 DNA: TGTGCCAGCAGTTACCCCCCCGGGAATGAGCAGTTCTTC

V gene: TRBV7-7
D gene: -
J gene: TRBJ2-2
clone size: -
CDR3 protein: CASSRFGGSGELFF
CDR3 DNA: TGTGCCAGCAGCAGATTTGGGGGGTCCGGGGAGCTGTTTTTT

V gene: TRBV4-1
D gene: TRBD1
J gene: TRBJ2-2
clone size: -
CDR3 protein: CASSLLPSKWTGDNTGELFF
CDR3 DNA: TGCGCCAGCAGCCTCCTTCCCTCAAAGTGGACAGGAGATAACACCGGGGAGCTGTTTTTT

V gene: TRBV19
D gene: TRBD1
J gene: TRBJ1-2
clone size: -
CDR3 protein: CASSDRGGYGYTF
CDR3 DNA: TGTGCCAGTAGTGACAGGGGTGGCTATGGCTACACCTTC

V gene: TRBV5-5
D gene: -
J gene: TRBJ1-2
clone size: once
CDR3 protein: CASSVSGGDYGYTF
CDR3 DNA: TGTGCCAGCAGCGTGTCTGGCGGTGACTATGGCTACACCTTC

V gene: TRBV28
D gene: TRBD1
J gene: TRBJ1-1
clone size: -
CDR3 protein: CASSLAGTGGVNTEAFF
CDR3 DNA: TGTGCCAGCAGTTTGGCAGGGACAGGGGGCGTGAACACTGAAGCTTTCTTT

V gene: TRBV21-1
D gene: -
J gene: TRBJ2-7
clone size: -
CDR3 protein: CASSKSPGTSVSEQYF
CDR3 DNA: TGTGCCAGCAGCAAATCCCCCGGGACTAGCGTATCCGAGCAGTACTTC

V gene: TRBV10-3
D gene: TRBD1
J gene: TRBJ1-2
clone size: once
CDR3 protein: CATQGTGDGYTF
CDR3 DNA: TGTGCCACACAAGGGACAGGGGATGGCTACACCTTC

V gene: TRBV7-2
D gene: -
J gene: TRBJ2-1
clone size: -
CDR3 protein: CASSPGLSEQFF
CDR3 DNA: TGTGCCAGCAGCCCTGGGCTGTCGGAGCAGTTCTTC

V gene: TRBV11-3
D gene: -
J gene: TRBJ2-7
clone size: -
CDR3 protein: CASSPGVQGRYEQYF
CDR3 DNA: TGTGCCAGCAGCCCAGGAGTACAGGGCCGCTACGAGCAGTACTTC

V gene: TRBV10-1
D gene: TRBD1
J gene: TRBJ1-6
clone size: -
CDR3 protein: CASSFGTGSSYNSPLHF
CDR3 DNA: TGCGCCAGCAGTTTCGGGACAGGGAGCTCCTATAATTCACCCCTCCACTTT

V gene: TRBV10-1
D gene: TRBD2
J gene: TRBJ2-7
clone size: -
CDR3 protein: CASSEKRESYEQYF
CDR3 DNA: TGCGCCAGCAGTGAGAAGCGGGAGTCCTACGAGCAGTACTTC

V gene: TRBV4-3
D gene: TRBD1
J gene: TRBJ2-5
clone size: -
CDR3 protein: CASSQDFRGLEETQYF
CDR3 DNA: TGCGCCAGCAGCCAAGATTTCAGGGGGCTGGAAGAGACCCAGTACTTC

V gene: TRBV7-9
D gene: -
J gene: TRBJ1-1
clone size: few
CDR3 protein: CASSLSQGQNTEAFF
CDR3 DNA: TGTGCCAGCAGCTTATCTCAGGGCCAGAACACTGAAGCTTTCTTT

V gene: TRBV5-1
D gene: -
J gene: TRBJ1-1
clone size: -
CDR3 protein: CASTLKTGTEAFF
CDR3 DNA: TGCGCCAGCACCCTTAAGACAGGCACTGAAGCTTTCTTT